The clone carrying this T cell receptor (beta chain) was counted a few times. No antigen is known for it. Trimming took 4 bases from V and 3 from J; bases not matched to a gene: 5. The germline gives CDR1 SNHLY, CDR2 FYNNEI. CDR3 length equals 15 residues. Donor samples were obtained from healthy Caucasian individuals from Russia, aged roughly 6 to 95. The data were taken from a study of blood T cells in healthy people across ages. Study observations and caveats: Long-lived donors exceeded aged donors in naive CD4+ cells and diversity.

With a J-beta primer mix and a sample-barcoded 5' primer, a second PCR ran about 7 to 11 cycles. Unique molecular identifiers of 12 random nucleotides labeled each cDNA. MiXCR, applied by TCRdb to the 5' RACE reads, yields one record per CDR3 protein. The sample has about 640,000 distinct CDR3 sequences, roughly 50% seen once. The chain links TRBV2 to TRBJ1-1; 10 nucleotides match TRBD1. The TCR originated in a man between 60 and 75 years old in good health. Material for sequencing was blood. The CDR3 nucleotides read TGTGCCAGCAGTGCGACAGGGGGCGCGTACACTGAAGCTTTCTTT. Protein sequence: CASSATGGAYTEAFF.